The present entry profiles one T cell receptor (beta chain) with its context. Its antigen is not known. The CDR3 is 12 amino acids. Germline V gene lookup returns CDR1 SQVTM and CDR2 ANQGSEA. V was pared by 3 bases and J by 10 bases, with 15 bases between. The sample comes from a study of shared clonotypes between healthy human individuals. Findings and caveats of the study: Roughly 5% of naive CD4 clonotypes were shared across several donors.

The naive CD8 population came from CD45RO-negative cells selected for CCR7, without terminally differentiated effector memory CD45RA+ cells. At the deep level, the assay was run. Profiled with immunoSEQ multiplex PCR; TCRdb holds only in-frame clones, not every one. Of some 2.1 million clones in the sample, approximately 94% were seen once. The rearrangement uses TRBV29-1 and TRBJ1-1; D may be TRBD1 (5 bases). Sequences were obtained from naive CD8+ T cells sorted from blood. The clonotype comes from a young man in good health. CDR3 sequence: CSVEVTGGAAFF. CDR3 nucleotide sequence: TGCAGCGTTGAGGTTACAGGAGGCGCAGCTTTCTTT.